This T cell receptor beta chain originates from a study of T cells after yellow fever vaccination. The study's findings and limits: The secondary response peaked faster, at day 5 versus 15, but was weaker. Once the booster was given, most primary-vaccination clones reappeared, at about 96% for CD4 and approximately 88% for CD8.

It was through 5'RACE template switching that TCR cDNA was made, with a universal primer site and UMIs added. TCRdb re-called the 5' RACE reads with MiXCR, one entry per CDR3 protein. The table lists 300,000 to 400,000 distinct CDR3 sequences, around 13% of them singletons. This clonotype was picked up many times. Its antigen is not identified. This CDR3 has 14 residues. Germline CDR1 and CDR2: SEHNR and FQNEAQ (reference sequence). V dropped 5 bases and J dropped 3 bases, with 12 bases sitting between them. This specimen was CD4+ T cells sorted from PBMCs, taken 15 days after the yellow fever booster vaccination. The V gene is TRBV7-9, the J gene TRBJ2-3, with D possibly TRBD1 on 6 matching bases. This receptor was identified in a young man who received the YFV17D yellow fever vaccine. DNA of the CDR3: TGTGCCAGCAGCCCCGGACAGCTGACAGATACGCAGTATTTT. It translates to CASSPGQLTDTQYF.